These 9 T cell receptor beta chains were sequenced from one sample in a study of blood T cell repertoires in COVID-19. The table came from immunoSEQ multiplex PCR; TCRdb's copy has only in-frame clones and leaves some out. The table includes around 110,000 clones, about 89% detected once. Sequenced: peripheral blood. The receptors derive from a man aged 40-49 years with active or convalescent COVID-19.

The V and J genes are TRBV20-1 and TRBJ2-2; 10 nucleotides align to TRBD2. The CDR3 consists of 15 residues. The trim removed 3 bases at V and 8 bases at J, leaving 9 bases unmatched. Germline V lookup: CDR1 DFQATT, CDR2 SNEGSKA (reference sequence). For the CDR3, the DNA is TGCAGTGCTAGTGGGGCTAGCGGGAGTCTAGGGGAGCTGTTTTTT. It codes for CSASGASGSLGELFF.

CDR3 sequence (DNA): TGTGCCAGCAGCTTGTCGGGGTTTTCCCTCTCCTACAATGAGCAGTTCTTC. Translating it yields CASSLSGFSLSYNEQFF. This chain joins TRBV5-8 and TRBJ2-1; TRBD2 is a possible D gene (5 bases). The CDR3 runs to 17 residues. The germline V gene has CDR1 SGHTS and CDR2 YDEGEE. The V end lost 1 base, the J end lost 0 bases, and 14 bases lay between the germline ends.

This chain connects TRBV6-2 or TRBV6-3 to TRBJ1-3; TRBD1 agrees at 9 bases. V gave up 5 bases and J gave up 3 bases; unmatched junction bases: 8. CDR1 and CDR2 from the germline V gene are MNHEY and SVGEGT. The CDR3 is 16 residues long. DNA of the CDR3: TGTGCCAGCAGTACAGGACAGGGGAAGATTGGAAACACCATATATTTT. The encoded protein is CASSTGQGKIGNTIYF.

The rearrangement joins TRBV30 to TRBJ1-2; possibly TRBD1 for D (5 bases). Germline V lookup: CDR1 GTSNPN, CDR2 SVGIG (reference sequence). Trimming removed 3 bases at V and 0 bases at J, with 11 bases between. There are 14 residues in the CDR3. The CDR3 DNA follows: TGTGCCTGGAGCAACGGGGGAGCTAACTATGGCTACACCTTC. This sequence encodes CAWSNGGANYGYTF. The whole variable domain, remainder taken from reference TRBV30 and TRBJ1-2, is SQTIHQWPATLVQPVGSPLSLECTVEGTSNPNLYWYRQAAGRGLQLLFYSVGIGQISSEVPQNLSASRPQDRQFILSSKKLLLSDSGFYLCAWSNGGANYGYTFGSGTRLTVV.

This chain uses TRBV7-8 with TRBJ2-7; TRBD1 agrees at 7 bases. CDR1 is SGHVS, CDR2 FQNEAQ, per germline. The CDR3 is 14 residues long. The junction had 7 bases not matched to a gene; V was cut back by 5 bases and J by 3 bases. The DNA for the CDR3 is TGTGCCAGCAGCCGGGGACAGCCAGGCTACGAGCAGTACTTC. As protein: CASSRGQPGYEQYF.

This clone appeared a single time. The rearrangement uses TRBV6-4 and TRBJ1-5, with unresolved D. The CDR3 covers 13 residues. V was clipped by 3 bases and J by 4 bases, with 7 bases between them. Germline CDR1 reads MRHNA; CDR2 reads SNTAGT. The CDR3 DNA is TGTGCCAGCAGTGAGCGGTTAAATCAGCCCCAGCATTTT. It specifies CASSERLNQPQHF.

V is TRBV7-3 and J is TRBJ1-1; D not certain. Germline CDR1 and CDR2: SGHTA and FQGTGA. Deletions cut 5 bases from V and 0 bases from J, with 19 bases between. CDR3 length: 17 amino acids. DNA for the CDR3: TGTGCCAGCAGCAAAAACGCCCCGGGGTCCATGAACACTGAAGCTTTCTTT. Translation: CASSKNAPGSMNTEAFF.

The chain carries TRBV10-1 and TRBJ2-5, with 8 nucleotides matching TRBD1. The CDR3 has 15 residues. Germline assignment: CDR1 WNHNN and CDR2 SYGVQD (reference sequence). V trimming: 4 bases; J trimming: 4 bases; junction bases outside the gene matches: 8. The CDR3 protein is CASSATLTGVETQYF. DNA of the CDR3: TGCGCCAGCAGTGCTACACTGACAGGGGTAGAGACCCAGTACTTC.

V gene TRBV10-3 combines with J gene TRBJ2-3; 8 bases agree with TRBD2. Germline V gene sequence: CDR1 ENHRY, CDR2 SYGVKD. The CDR3 is 16 residues long. J lost 0 bases, V lost 6 bases, and 8 bases had no gene match. CDR3 nucleotide sequence: TGTGCCATCAGCCCCCGAGAGCGGGGGAGCACAGATACGCAGTATTTT. It codes for CAISPRERGSTDTQYF.